Sequencing of this T cell receptor beta chain was carried out in a study of Graves' ophthalmopathy and Graves' hyperthyroidism. Other autoimmune diseases, uncontrolled infections, pregnancy or lactation excluded patients from enrollment. The PBMCs were taken from over 9.5 ml of fresh peripheral blood. Amplifying from RNA transcripts, the study obtained TCR beta CDR3 regions. HTBI primers were used in a first-round RT-PCR, which preceded a second-round multiplex PCR. TCRdb independently ran MiXCR on the multiplex PCR reads; one entry per CDR3 protein. The data show about 660,000 distinct CDR3 sequences, with roughly 41% seen just once and over 2.5% held by the top ten. This CDR3 is 16 amino acids long. Trimming shortened V by 5 bases and J by 0 bases, and 16 bases separated the two germline ends. The germline V gene encodes CDR1 LNHNV and CDR2 YYDKDF (reference sequence). Study-wide results and limits: The model predicted progression of ophthalmopathy with a sensitivity of 60% to 71%, and its specificity was around 72%. The majority of expanded thyroid clonotypes above 0.001 frequency also occurred in blood.

Details on this clonotype: Its antigen is undetermined.

This rearrangement joins TRBV15 to TRBJ1-1, with no clear D. Sample: peripheral blood. The receptor was isolated from an adult man with Graves' ophthalmopathy. The CDR3: CATSLFIDGMNTEAFF. Written as DNA, the CDR3 is TGTGCCACCAGCCTCTTTATAGACGGGATGAACACTGAAGCTTTCTTT.